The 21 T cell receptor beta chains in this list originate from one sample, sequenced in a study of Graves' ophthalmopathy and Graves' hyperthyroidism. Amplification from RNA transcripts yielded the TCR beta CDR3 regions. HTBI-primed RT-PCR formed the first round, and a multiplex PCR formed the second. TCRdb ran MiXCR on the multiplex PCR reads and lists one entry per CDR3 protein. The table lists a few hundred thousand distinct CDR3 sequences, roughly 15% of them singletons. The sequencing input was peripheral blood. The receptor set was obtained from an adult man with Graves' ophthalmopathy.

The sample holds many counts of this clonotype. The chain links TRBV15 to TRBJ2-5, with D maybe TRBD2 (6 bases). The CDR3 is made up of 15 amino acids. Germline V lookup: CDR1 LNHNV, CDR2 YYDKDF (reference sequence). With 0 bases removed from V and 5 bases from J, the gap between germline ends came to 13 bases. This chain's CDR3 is CATSRDLGGDETQYF. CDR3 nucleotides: TGTGCCACCAGCAGAGATCTTGGAGGGGATGAGACCCAGTACTTC.

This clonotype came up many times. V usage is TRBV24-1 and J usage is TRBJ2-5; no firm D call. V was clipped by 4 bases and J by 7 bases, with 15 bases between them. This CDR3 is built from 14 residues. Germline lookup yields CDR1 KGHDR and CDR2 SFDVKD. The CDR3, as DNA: TGTGCCACCAGTGAACGGACGGATCCAGGGACCCAGTACTTC. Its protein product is CATSERTDPGTQYF.

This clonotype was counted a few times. As DNA, the CDR3 is TGTGCCAGCAGCCAAGATTTAGTACTAGCGGGAGACGAGCAGTACTTC. Translating gives CASSQDLVLAGDEQYF. The J gene is TRBJ2-7, the V gene TRBV3-1, with 11 bases matching TRBD2. Trimming took 0 bases from V and 5 from J; bases not matched to a gene: 6. CDR3 length: 16 residues. Germline V gene sequence: CDR1 LGHDT, CDR2 YNNKEL (reference sequence).

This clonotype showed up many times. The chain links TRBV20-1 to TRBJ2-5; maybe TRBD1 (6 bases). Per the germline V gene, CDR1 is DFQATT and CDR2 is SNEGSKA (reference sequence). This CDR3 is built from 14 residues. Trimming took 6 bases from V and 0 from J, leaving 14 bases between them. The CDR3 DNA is TGCAGTGCGGCTACGGACAGATACCAAGAGACCCAGTACTTC. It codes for CSAATDRYQETQYF.

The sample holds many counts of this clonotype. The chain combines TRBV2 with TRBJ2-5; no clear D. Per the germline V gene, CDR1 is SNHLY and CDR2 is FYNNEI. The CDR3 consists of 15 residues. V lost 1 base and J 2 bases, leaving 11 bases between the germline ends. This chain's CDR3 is CASSEEGGVQETQYF. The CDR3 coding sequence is TGTGCCAGCAGTGAAGAGGGCGGTGTTCAAGAGACCCAGTACTTC.

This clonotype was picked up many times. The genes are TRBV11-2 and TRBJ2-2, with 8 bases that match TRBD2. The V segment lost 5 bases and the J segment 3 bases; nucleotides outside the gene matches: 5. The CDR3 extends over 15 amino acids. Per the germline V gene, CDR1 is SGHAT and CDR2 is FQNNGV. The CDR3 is CASSRGGADTGELFF. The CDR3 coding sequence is TGTGCCAGCAGCCGGGGGGGGGCGGACACCGGGGAGCTGTTTTTT.

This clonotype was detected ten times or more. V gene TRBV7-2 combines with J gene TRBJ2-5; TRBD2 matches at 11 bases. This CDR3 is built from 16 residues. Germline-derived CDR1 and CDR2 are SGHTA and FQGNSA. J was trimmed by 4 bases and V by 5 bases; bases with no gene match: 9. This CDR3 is CASSPRIAGGRETQYF. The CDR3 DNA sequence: TGTGCCAGCAGCCCGCGGATAGCGGGAGGGAGAGAGACCCAGTACTTC. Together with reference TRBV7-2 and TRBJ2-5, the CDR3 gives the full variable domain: GAGVSQSPSNKVTEKGKDVELRCDPISGHTALYWYRQSLGQGLEFLIYFQGNSAPDKSGLPSDRFSAERTGGSVSTLTIQRTQQEDSAVYLCASSPRIAGGRETQYFGPGTRLLVL.

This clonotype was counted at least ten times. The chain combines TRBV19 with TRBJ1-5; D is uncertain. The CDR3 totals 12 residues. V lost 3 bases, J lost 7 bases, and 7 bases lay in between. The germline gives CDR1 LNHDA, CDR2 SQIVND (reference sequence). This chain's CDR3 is CASSIPPQPQHF. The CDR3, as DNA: TGTGCCAGTAGTATCCCCCCCCAGCCCCAGCATTTT.

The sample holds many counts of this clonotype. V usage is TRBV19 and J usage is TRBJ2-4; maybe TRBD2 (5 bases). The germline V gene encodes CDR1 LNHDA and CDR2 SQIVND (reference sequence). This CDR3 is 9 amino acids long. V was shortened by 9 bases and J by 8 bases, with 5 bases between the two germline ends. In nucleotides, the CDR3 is TGTGCCAGCGGGGACATTCAGTACTTC. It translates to CASGDIQYF.

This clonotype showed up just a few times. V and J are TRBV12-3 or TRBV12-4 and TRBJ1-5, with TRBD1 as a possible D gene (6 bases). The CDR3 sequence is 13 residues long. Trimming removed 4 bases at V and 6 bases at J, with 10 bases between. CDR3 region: CASSSTGAQPQHF. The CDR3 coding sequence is TGTGCCAGCAGTTCGACAGGTGCTCAGCCCCAGCATTTT.

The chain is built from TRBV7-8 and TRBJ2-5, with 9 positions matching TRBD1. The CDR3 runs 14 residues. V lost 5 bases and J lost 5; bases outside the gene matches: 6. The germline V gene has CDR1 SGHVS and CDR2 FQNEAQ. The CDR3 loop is CASSEGQGVETQYF. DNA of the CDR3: TGTGCCAGCAGCGAGGGACAGGGTGTCGAGACCCAGTACTTC.

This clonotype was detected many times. CDR3 coding DNA: TGTGCCAGCAGTCCGGACAGGTCGGGCTCCTATAATTCACCCCTCCACTTT. Protein sequence: CASSPDRSGSYNSPLHF. The rearrangement links TRBV6-2 or TRBV6-3 to TRBJ1-6, with 7 bases lining up with TRBD1. Germline V gene lookup returns CDR1 MNHEY and CDR2 SVGEGT. This CDR3 has 17 residues. The V gene end was trimmed by 5 bases and the J gene end by 0 bases; junction bases not matched to a gene: 7.

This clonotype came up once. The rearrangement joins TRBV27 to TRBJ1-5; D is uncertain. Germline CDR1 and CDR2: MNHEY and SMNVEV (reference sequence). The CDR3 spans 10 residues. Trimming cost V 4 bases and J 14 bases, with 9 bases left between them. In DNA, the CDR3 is TGTGCCAGCAGTTCATGCAGCGAGCATTTT. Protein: CASSSCSEHF.

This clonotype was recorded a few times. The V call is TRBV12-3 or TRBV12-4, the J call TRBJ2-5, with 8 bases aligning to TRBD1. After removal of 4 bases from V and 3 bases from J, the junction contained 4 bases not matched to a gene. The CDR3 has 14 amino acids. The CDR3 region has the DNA TGTGCCAGCAGTTCCACGACAGGGGAAGAGACCCAGTACTTC. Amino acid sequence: CASSSTTGEETQYF.

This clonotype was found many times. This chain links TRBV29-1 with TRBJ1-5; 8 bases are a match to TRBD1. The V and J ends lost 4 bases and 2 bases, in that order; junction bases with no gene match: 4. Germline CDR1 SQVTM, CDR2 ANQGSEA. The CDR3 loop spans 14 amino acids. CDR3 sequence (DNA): TGCAGCGTTGCCGAGACAGGGGGCAATCAGCCCCAGCATTTT. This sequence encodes CSVAETGGNQPQHF.

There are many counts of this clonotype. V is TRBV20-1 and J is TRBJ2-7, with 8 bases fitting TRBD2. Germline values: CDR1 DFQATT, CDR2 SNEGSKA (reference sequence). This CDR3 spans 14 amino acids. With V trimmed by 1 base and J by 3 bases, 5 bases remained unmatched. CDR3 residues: CSARVREGLYEQYF. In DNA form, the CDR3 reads TGCAGTGCTAGAGTACGGGAGGGCCTCTACGAGCAGTACTTC.

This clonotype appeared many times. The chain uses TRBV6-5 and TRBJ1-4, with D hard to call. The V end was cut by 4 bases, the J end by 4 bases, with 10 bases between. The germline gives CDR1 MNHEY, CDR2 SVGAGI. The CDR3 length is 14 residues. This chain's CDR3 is CASSLPRINEKLFF. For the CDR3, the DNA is TGTGCCAGCAGTTTACCACGGATTAATGAAAAACTGTTTTTT.

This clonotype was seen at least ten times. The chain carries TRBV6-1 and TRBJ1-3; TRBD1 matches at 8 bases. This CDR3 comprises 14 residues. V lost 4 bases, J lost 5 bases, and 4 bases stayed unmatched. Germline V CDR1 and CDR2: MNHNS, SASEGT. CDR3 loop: CASSGTGLRNTIYF. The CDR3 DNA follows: TGTGCCAGCAGTGGGACAGGGCTAAGAAACACCATATATTTT.

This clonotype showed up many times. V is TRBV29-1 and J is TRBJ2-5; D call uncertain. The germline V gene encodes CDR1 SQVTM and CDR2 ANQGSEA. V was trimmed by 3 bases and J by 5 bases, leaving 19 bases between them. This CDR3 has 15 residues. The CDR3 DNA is TGCAGCGTTGACGTCAGTTTTTCGCTAATCGAGACCCAGTACTTC. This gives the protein CSVDVSFSLIETQYF.

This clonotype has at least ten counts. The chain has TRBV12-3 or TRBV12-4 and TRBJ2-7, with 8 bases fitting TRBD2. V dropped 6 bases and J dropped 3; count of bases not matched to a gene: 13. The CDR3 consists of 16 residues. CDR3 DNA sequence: TGTGCCAGCAGCCCCCCGATCCAGCGGGAGTTCTACGAGCAGTACTTC. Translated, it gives CASSPPIQREFYEQYF.

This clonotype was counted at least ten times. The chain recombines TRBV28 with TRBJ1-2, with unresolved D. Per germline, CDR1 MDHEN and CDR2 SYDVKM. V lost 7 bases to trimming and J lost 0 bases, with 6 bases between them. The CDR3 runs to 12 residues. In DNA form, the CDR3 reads TGTGCCAGCAACGGAGCTAACTATGGCTACACCTTC. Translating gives CASNGANYGYTF.